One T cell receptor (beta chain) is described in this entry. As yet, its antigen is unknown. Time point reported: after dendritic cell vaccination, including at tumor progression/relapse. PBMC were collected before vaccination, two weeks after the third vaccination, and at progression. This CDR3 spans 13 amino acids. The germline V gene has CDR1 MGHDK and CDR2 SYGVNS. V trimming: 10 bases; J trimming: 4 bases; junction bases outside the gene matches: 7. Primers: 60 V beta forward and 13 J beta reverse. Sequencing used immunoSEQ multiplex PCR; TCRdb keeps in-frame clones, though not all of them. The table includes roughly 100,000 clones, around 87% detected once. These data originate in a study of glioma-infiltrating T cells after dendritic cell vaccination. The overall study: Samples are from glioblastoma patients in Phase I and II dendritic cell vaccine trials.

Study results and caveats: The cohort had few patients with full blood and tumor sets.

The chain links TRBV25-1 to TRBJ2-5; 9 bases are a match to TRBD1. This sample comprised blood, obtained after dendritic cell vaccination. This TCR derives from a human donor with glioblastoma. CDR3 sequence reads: CATRRTGAETQYF. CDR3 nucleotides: TGTGCCACCCGAAGGACAGGGGCAGAGACCCAGTACTTC.